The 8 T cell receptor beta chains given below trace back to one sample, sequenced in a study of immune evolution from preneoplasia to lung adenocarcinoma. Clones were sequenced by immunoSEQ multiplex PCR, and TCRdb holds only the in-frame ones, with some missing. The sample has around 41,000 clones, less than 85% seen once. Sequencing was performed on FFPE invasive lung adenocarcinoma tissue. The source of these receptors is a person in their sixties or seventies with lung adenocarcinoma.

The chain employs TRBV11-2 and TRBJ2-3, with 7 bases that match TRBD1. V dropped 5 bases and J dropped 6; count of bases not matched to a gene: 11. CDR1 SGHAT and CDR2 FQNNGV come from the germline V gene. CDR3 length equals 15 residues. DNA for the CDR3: TGTGCCAGCAGCCAACTACAGGGGAGAGGGGATACGCAGTATTTT. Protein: CASSQLQGRGDTQYF.

This CDR3 reads CASSLGLSGANVLTF. In nucleotides, the CDR3 is TGTGCCAGCAGCTTAGGTTTATCGGGGGCCAACGTCCTGACTTTC. This chain joins TRBV7-3 and TRBJ2-6; no definite D call. This CDR3 is 15 amino acids long. Trimming removed 2 bases at V and 4 bases at J, with 9 bases between. CDR1 and CDR2 (germline): SGHTA, FQGTGA.

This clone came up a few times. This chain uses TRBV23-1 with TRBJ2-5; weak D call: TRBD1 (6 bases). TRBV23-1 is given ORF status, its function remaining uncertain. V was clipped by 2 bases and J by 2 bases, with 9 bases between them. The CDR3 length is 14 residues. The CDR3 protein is CASSQAGVQETQYF. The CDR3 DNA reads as TGCGCCAGCAGTCAAGCAGGGGTACAAGAGACCCAGTACTTC.

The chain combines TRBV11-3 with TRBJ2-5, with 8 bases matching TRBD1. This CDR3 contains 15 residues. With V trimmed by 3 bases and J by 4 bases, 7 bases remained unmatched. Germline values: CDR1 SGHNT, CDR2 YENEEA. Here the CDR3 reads CASSLSPGGSETQYF. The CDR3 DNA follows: TGTGCCAGCAGCTTGTCTCCAGGGGGCTCAGAGACCCAGTACTTC.

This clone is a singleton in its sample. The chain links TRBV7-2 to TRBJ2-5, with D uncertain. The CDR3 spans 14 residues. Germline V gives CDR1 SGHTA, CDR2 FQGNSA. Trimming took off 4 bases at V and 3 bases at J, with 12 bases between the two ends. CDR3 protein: CASSSYNLEETQYF. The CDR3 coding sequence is TGTGCCAGCAGCTCATACAACCTCGAAGAGACCCAGTACTTC.

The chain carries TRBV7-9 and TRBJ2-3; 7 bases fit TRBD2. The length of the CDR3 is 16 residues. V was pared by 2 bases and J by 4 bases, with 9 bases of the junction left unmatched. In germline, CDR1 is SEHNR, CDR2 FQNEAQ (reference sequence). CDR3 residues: CASSLRLAAPADTQYF. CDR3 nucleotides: TGTGCCAGCAGCTTAAGACTAGCAGCTCCTGCAGATACGCAGTATTTT.

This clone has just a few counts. For the CDR3, the DNA is TGTGCCAGCAGTGAAATTCGGACAGGGGAAAACATTCAGTACTTC. It yields the protein CASSEIRTGENIQYF. J is TRBJ2-4 and V is TRBV2; 9 bases are a match to TRBD1. Germline-derived CDR1 and CDR2 are SNHLY and FYNNEI. The CDR3 covers 15 residues. V lost 2 bases to trimming and J lost 5 bases; unmatched junction nucleotides: 4. The variable domain in full, completed from reference TRBV2 and TRBJ2-4, reads EPEVTQTPSHQVTQMGQEVILRCVPISNHLYFYWYRQILGQKVEFLVSFYNNEISEKSEIFDDQFSVERPDGSNFTLKIRSTKLEDSAMYFCASSEIRTGENIQYFGAGTRLSVL.

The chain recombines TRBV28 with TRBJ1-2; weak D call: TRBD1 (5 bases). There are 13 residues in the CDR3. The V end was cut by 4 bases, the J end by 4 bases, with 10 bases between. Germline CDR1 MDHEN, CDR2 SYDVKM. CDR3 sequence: CASSSGRGYGYTF. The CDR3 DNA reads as TGTGCCAGCAGTTCAGGGAGGGGCTATGGCTACACCTTC.